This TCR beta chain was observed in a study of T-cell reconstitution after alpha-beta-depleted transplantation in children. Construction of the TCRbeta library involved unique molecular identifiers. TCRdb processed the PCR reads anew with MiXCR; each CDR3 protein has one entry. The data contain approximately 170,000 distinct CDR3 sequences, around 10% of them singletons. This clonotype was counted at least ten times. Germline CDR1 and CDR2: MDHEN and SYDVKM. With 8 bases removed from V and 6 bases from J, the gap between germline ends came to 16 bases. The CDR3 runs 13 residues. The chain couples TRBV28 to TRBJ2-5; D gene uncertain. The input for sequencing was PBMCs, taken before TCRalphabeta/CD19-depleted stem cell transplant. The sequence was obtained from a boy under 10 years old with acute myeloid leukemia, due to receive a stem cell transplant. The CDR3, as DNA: TGTGCCAGCTTGGCTATACTGGAGCAGACCCAGTACTTC. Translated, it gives CASLAILEQTQYF. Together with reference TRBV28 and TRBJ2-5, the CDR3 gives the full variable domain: DVKVTQSSRYLVKRTGEKVFLECVQDMDHENMFWYRQDPGLGLRLIYFSYDVKMKEKGDIPEGYSVSREKKERFSLILESASTNQTSMYLCASLAILEQTQYFGPGTRLLVL.